This TCR beta chain appears in the sequencing data of a study of patients and donors after allogeneic stem cell transplantation. This clonotype was counted between two and nine times. Via MiXCR, TCRdb re-called the RT-PCR reads, giving one row per CDR3 protein. The top ten hold around half of the sample, which has under 170,000 distinct CDR3 sequences, about 40% seen once. This clonotype was sampled from a human donor who was either an allogeneic HSCT recipient or a stem cell or donor lymphocyte infusion donor (not recorded which). It is not recorded whose cells these are; they may come from a transplant donor. The source material was blood, either unsorted or a sorted T cell fraction (not recorded which).

The DNA of the CDR3 is TGTGCCAGCAGCCTAAAGCGGACAGATACGCAGTATTTT. The encoded protein is CASSLKRTDTQYF. V usage is TRBV5-6 and J usage is TRBJ2-3, with D tentatively TRBD2 (5 bases). Germline V CDR1 and CDR2: SGHDT, YYEEEE. This CDR3 comprises 13 residues. The V end lost 4 bases, the J end lost 3 bases, and 9 bases lay between the germline ends.